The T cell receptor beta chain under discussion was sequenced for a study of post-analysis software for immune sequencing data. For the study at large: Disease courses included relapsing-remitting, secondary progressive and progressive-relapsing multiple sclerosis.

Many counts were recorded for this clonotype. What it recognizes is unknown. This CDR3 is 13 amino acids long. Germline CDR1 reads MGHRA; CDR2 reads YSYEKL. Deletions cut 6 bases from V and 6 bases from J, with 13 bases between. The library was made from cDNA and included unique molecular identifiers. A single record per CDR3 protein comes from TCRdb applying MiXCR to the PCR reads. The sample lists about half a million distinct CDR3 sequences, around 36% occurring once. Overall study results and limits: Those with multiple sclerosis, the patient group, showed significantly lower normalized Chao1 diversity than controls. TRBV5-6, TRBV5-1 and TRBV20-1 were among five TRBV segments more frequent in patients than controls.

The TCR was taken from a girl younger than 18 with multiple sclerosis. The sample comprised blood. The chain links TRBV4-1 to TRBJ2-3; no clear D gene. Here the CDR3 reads CASSVNRADTQYF. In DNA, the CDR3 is TGCGCCAGCAGTGTGAATCGAGCGGATACGCAGTATTTT.